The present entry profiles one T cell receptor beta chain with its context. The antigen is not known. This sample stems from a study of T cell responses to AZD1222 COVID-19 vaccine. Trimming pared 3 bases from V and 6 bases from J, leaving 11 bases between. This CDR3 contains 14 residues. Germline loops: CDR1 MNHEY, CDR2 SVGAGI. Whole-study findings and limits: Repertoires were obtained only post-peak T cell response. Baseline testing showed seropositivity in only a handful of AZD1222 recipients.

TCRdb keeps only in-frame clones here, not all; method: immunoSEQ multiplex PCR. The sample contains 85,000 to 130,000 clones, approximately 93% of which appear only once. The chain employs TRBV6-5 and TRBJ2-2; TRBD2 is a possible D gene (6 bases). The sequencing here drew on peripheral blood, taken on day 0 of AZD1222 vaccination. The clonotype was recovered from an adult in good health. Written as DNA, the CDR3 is TGTGCCAGCAGTTATCTCGCGGGGTCCGGGGAGCTGTTTTTT. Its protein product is CASSYLAGSGELFF.